This TCR beta chain is drawn from a study of cytomegalovirus exposure and HLA in healthy donors. In the study overall: The 110 or so validation repertoires used a platform that matched the one used for the 666 first-cohort repertoires, as a later analysis reported.

This clone was observed once. What it binds is not known. Study-wide results and caveats: Most TCR sequences were rare, but some public TCRs occurred in many donors. Both high specificity and high sensitivity reportedly marked the classifier's diagnosis of cytomegalovirus status.

Here immunoSEQ multiplex PCR was the method, and the copy in TCRdb shows in-frame clones only, minus some. The sample holds 71,000 or so clones, 90% to 95% seen once. The V gene's germline CDR1 is MGHRA and CDR2 YSYEKL. V was shortened by 1 base and J by 3 bases, with 11 bases between the two germline ends. CDR3 length: 15 residues. Sequenced material: PBMCs. J is TRBJ2-3 and V is TRBV4-1; maybe TRBD2 (6 bases). The sequence derives from a man between 18 and 35 years old in good health and CMV-seropositive. In DNA, the CDR3 is TGCGCCAGCAGCCAAGGGGGCGGGAAAACAGATACGCAGTATTTT. Protein: CASSQGGGKTDTQYF.